This passage covers 24 T cell receptor beta chains from one sample sequenced in a study of T cell responses to AZD1222 COVID-19 vaccine. Repertoires were generated with immunoSEQ multiplex PCR, while TCRdb's copy carries only in-frame clones and drops some. The sample records over 100,000 clones, 65% to 90% being singletons. This sample comprised peripheral blood, obtained on day 0 of AZD1222 vaccination. Source of these receptors: an adult in good health.

This clone showed up just once. DNA for the CDR3: TGTGCCAGCAGCCGCGGGGCGTACGAGCAGTACTTC. Amino acid sequence: CASSRGAYEQYF. The chain carries TRBV7-9 and TRBJ2-7, with D possibly matching TRBD2 (6 bases). The CDR3 is 12 residues long. The germline V and J ends were trimmed by 5 bases and 4 bases, with 9 bases remaining between them. Germline CDR1 and CDR2: SEHNR and FQNEAQ (reference sequence).

The chain is built from TRBV19 and TRBJ2-1; D call uncertain. The V gene lost 3 bases and the J gene lost 10 bases, with 7 bases spanning the gap. The CDR3 sequence is 11 residues long. Per germline, CDR1 LNHDA and CDR2 SQIVND (reference sequence). The CDR3 here is CASSIRIEQFF. The DNA of the CDR3 is TGTGCCAGTAGTATTAGAATCGAGCAGTTCTTC. Full variable domain (rest looked up from reference TRBV19 and TRBJ2-1): DGGITQSPKYLFRKEGQNVTLSCEQNLNHDAMYWYRQDPGQGLRLIYYSQIVNDFQKGDIAEGYSVSREKKESFPLTVTSAQKNPTAFYLCASSIRIEQFFGPGTRLTVL.

The CDR3 DNA reads TGTGCCAGCAGCCAGAAATCGGGGCCGGGCGGCTACACCTTC. Translated: CASSQKSGPGGYTF. This chain links TRBV7-2 with TRBJ1-2; tentative D call: TRBD1 (5 bases). V lost 5 bases and J 8 bases, leaving 18 bases between the germline ends. Germline CDR1 reads SGHTA; CDR2 reads FQGNSA. The CDR3 spans 14 residues.

The chain couples TRBV2 to TRBJ1-1; 7 bases line up with TRBD1. J was trimmed by 2 bases and V by 7 bases; bases with no gene match: 4. Looked up from germline, CDR1 is SNHLY and CDR2 is FYNNEI. The CDR3 is 13 residues long. The CDR3 here is CASTYRGNTEAFF. Written as DNA, the CDR3 is TGTGCCAGCACCTACAGGGGAAACACTGAAGCTTTCTTT.

The chain recombines TRBV4-3 with TRBJ2-4, with D hard to call. Germline V CDR1 and CDR2: LGHNA, YSLEER. The length of the CDR3 is 14 residues. The V and J ends lost 0 bases and 8 bases respectively, with 11 bases between them. CDR3 amino acids: CASSQDRAADIQYF. CDR3 nucleotides: TGCGCCAGCAGCCAAGATCGAGCTGCAGACATTCAGTACTTC.

The rearrangement links TRBV5-1 to TRBJ2-2, with 13 positions matching TRBD2. V was clipped by 4 bases and J by 4 bases; unmatched bases: 7. This CDR3 region has 17 residues. CDR1 and CDR2 (germline): SGHRS, YFSETQ. The CDR3 is CASSQGLAGRFTGELFF. The CDR3 DNA reads TGCGCCAGCAGCCAGGGACTAGCGGGAAGGTTCACCGGGGAGCTGTTTTTT.

The CDR3 sequence is CASSSAGTYEQYF. For the CDR3, the DNA is TGTGCCAGCAGTTCAGCTGGTACCTACGAGCAGTACTTC. The V call is TRBV27, the J call TRBJ2-7; D is unresolved. V was clipped by 4 bases and J by 2 bases, with 9 bases between them. Germline V gene sequence: CDR1 MNHEY, CDR2 SMNVEV (reference sequence). The CDR3 has 13 residues.

V is TRBV2 and J is TRBJ1-6; the D is unclear. This CDR3 has 14 amino acids. CDR1 SNHLY and CDR2 FYNNEI come from the germline V gene. V lost 1 base, J lost 5 bases, and 6 bases lay in between. The CDR3 sequence: CASSEVSDNSPLHF. The DNA of the CDR3 is TGTGCCAGCAGTGAAGTGAGTGATAATTCACCCCTCCACTTT.

This chain connects TRBV7-2 to TRBJ2-7; possible D gene TRBD1, 5 bases. This CDR3 comprises 11 residues. CDR1 SGHTA and CDR2 FQGNSA come from the germline V gene. V shed 8 bases and J shed 6 bases, with 11 bases lying between them. CDR3 sequence reads: CASGRRGEQYF. The DNA of the CDR3 is TGTGCCAGCGGACGAAGGGGCGAGCAGTACTTC.

V gene TRBV2 combines with J gene TRBJ2-1; D tentatively reads TRBD1 or TRBD2 (6 bases each). Germline loops: CDR1 SNHLY, CDR2 FYNNEI. The germline V and J ends were trimmed by 5 bases and 7 bases, with 18 bases remaining between them. The CDR3 has 15 residues. Written as DNA, the CDR3 is TGTGCCAGCAGTTTCTACAGGGAAGCGGGTAATGAGCAGTTCTTC. Protein sequence: CASSFYREAGNEQFF.

The chain carries TRBV28 and TRBJ1-3; 7 positions match TRBD1. Germline V gene data show CDR1 as MDHEN and CDR2 as SYDVKM. The V segment lost 7 bases and the J segment 6 bases; nucleotides outside the gene matches: 9. The CDR3 is 14 amino acids. CDR3 sequence: CASTLGDSPNTIYF. The CDR3 bases are TGTGCCAGCACGTTAGGGGACAGCCCAAACACCATATATTTT.

This clone was found many times. The genes are TRBV27 and TRBJ2-7; D unclear. Germline lookup yields CDR1 MNHEY and CDR2 SMNVEV (reference sequence). Between the trimmed V and J ends, which lost 5 bases and 5 bases, there was a span of 10 bases. The length of the CDR3 is 12 residues. The CDR3 sequence is CASSASLHEQYF. CDR3 DNA sequence: TGTGCCAGCAGTGCCTCCCTCCACGAGCAGTACTTC.

The CDR3 coding sequence is TGTGCCAGCAGGCAAGAGATCTACGAGCAGTACTTC. The encoded protein is CASRQEIYEQYF. The chain couples TRBV2 to TRBJ2-7, with D unclear. The CDR3 is 12 amino acids. V shed 6 bases and J shed 3 bases, with 9 bases lying between them. CDR1 is SNHLY, CDR2 FYNNEI, per germline.

The chain recombines TRBV28 with TRBJ2-1; perhaps TRBD1 as D (8 bases). The CDR3 has 15 residues. Germline V gives CDR1 MDHEN, CDR2 SYDVKM. Trimming shortened V by 5 bases and J by 9 bases, and 20 bases separated the two germline ends. In nucleotides, the CDR3 is TGTGCCAGCAGTCGAGGACAGGGAGGGTGGGGTGAGCAGTTCTTC. Protein: CASSRGQGGWGEQFF.

V and J are TRBV5-1 and TRBJ2-5; maybe TRBD1 (6 bases). The CDR3 is 17 amino acids. Germline lookup yields CDR1 SGHRS and CDR2 YFSETQ. V was pared by 4 bases and J by 5 bases, with 24 bases between. Here the CDR3 reads CASSPPLGGGAMETQYF. The CDR3 nucleotides are TGCGCCAGCAGCCCCCCTTTGGGTGGGGGCGCGATGGAGACCCAGTACTTC.

This rearrangement joins TRBV15 to TRBJ1-5; TRBD1 might be the D (5 bases). The CDR3 is made up of 13 amino acids. Trimming took off 8 bases at V and 5 bases at J, with 13 bases between the two ends. CDR1 is LNHNV and CDR2 is YYDKDF in the germline V gene (reference sequence). CDR3 bases: TGTGCCACCTCCGAGGGGCGCGATCAGCCCCAGCATTTT. Protein sequence: CATSEGRDQPQHF.

This clone was counted a few times. The chain combines TRBV28 with TRBJ1-2, with TRBD1 as a possible D gene (6 bases). CDR3 length equals 19 residues. Trimming shortened V by 6 bases and J by 4 bases, and 30 bases separated the two germline ends. Germline values: CDR1 MDHEN, CDR2 SYDVKM. Here the CDR3 reads CASSPVGVPGAGDVYGYTF. As DNA, the CDR3 is TGTGCCAGCAGCCCCGTGGGGGTACCGGGGGCCGGTGATGTCTATGGCTACACCTTC.

The chain employs TRBV19 and TRBJ2-1; 7 positions agree with TRBD1. The CDR3 covers 13 residues. Germline V lookup: CDR1 LNHDA, CDR2 SQIVND (reference sequence). Germline trimming cut 4 bases from V and 9 bases from J; bases unmatched to any gene: 6. CDR3 residues: CASSRGRGPEQFF. The CDR3 bases are TGTGCCAGTAGTAGGGGTAGGGGGCCTGAGCAGTTCTTC.

The chain links TRBV6-5 to TRBJ2-2; 7 nucleotides match TRBD1. The V segment lost 8 bases and the J segment 0 bases; nucleotides outside the gene matches: 3. CDR3 length equals 14 residues. Germline CDR1 and CDR2: MNHEY and SVGAGI. CDR3 in DNA: TGTGCCAGCGGGACAGTCACGAACACCGGGGAGCTGTTTTTT. Translation gives CASGTVTNTGELFF.

In DNA form, the CDR3 reads TGCGCCAGCAGCCATGACACGACCAACCAGCCCCAGCATTTT. Amino acids: CASSHDTTNQPQHF. The chain links TRBV4-1 to TRBJ1-5, with unresolved D. Germline V gene sequence: CDR1 MGHRA, CDR2 YSYEKL. V was cut by 3 bases and J by 7 bases, with 13 bases left in between. This CDR3 comprises 14 residues.

The rearrangement uses TRBV5-4 and TRBJ2-3, with 8 bases aligning to TRBD2. The germline V gene encodes CDR1 SGHNT and CDR2 YYREEE (reference sequence). This CDR3 comprises 14 residues. After removal of 0 bases from V and 6 bases from J, the junction contained 3 bases not matched to a gene. CDR3 DNA: TGTGCCAGCAGCTTGGTTAGCGGGGACGATACGCAGTATTTT. The encoded protein is CASSLVSGDDTQYF.

The chain recombines TRBV9 with TRBJ1-1; D uncertain. V shed 4 bases and J shed 0 bases, with 16 bases lying between them. The germline V gene encodes CDR1 SGDLS and CDR2 YYNGEE. The CDR3 has 16 amino acids. Here the CDR3 DNA reads TGTGCCAGCAGCCCCCGGACCCTCCGGCTGAACACTGAAGCTTTCTTT. Its translation is CASSPRTLRLNTEAFF. The full variable domain, with the rest looked up from reference TRBV9 and TRBJ1-1, is DSGVTQTPKHLITATGQRVTLRCSPRSGDLSVYWYQQSLDQGLQFLIQYYNGEERAKGNILERFSAQQFPDLHSELNLSSLELGDSALYFCASSPRTLRLNTEAFFGQGTRLTVV.

The chain is built from TRBV28 and TRBJ1-5, with D hard to call. The CDR3 extends over 14 amino acids. V was shortened by 2 bases and J by 7 bases, with 12 bases between the two germline ends. Germline values: CDR1 MDHEN, CDR2 SYDVKM. In DNA, the CDR3 is TGTGCCAGCAGTTTAGGAGGGAAGAAGCAGCCCCAGCATTTT. Encoded protein: CASSLGGKKQPQHF.

The chain recombines TRBV28 with TRBJ1-1; D is unresolved. This CDR3 spans 15 amino acids. Germline CDR1 reads MDHEN; CDR2 reads SYDVKM. V was shortened by 7 bases and J by 0 bases, with 15 bases between the two germline ends. The CDR3 DNA is TGTGCCAGCAAGACCGAGAATATGATGAACACTGAAGCTTTCTTT. This codes for CASKTENMMNTEAFF.